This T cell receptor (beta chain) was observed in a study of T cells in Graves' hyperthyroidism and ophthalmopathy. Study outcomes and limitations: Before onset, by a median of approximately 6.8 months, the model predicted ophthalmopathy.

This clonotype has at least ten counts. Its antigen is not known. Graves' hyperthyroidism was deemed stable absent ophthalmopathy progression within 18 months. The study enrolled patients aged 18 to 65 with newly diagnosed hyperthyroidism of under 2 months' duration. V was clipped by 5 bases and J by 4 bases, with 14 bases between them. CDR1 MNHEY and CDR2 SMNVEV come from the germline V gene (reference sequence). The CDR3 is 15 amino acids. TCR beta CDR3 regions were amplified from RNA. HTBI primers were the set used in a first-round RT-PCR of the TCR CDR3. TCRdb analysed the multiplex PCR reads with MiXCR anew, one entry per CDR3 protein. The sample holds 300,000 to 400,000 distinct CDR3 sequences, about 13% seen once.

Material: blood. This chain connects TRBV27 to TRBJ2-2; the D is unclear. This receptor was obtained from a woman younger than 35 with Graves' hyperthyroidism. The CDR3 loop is CASSPRQESTGELFF. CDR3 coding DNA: TGTGCCAGCAGTCCCCGACAAGAGAGCACCGGGGAGCTGTTTTTT.